This entry lists 7 T cell receptor beta chains sequenced from one sample in a study of beta chain features in type 1 diabetes listed by TCRdb under 2018. The paper as a whole reports these results and caveats: A moderate but significant shortening of TCRB CDR3 length was observed in type 1 diabetes patients in all four CD4+ subsets.

Their recognized antigens are unknown. Library prep was done by the immunoSEQ multiplex PCR assay. The entire isolated RNA was reverse transcribed using the High Capacity cDNA Reverse Transcription Kit, and thus expressed TCRB transcripts were sequenced. TCRdb took this table from immuneACCESS and kept in-frame rearrangements with V and J called. Such tables lack part of the clones; where checked against another copy, unresolved V genes explain under half of the gap, and the rest is unexplained. The sample table records 630,000 or so clones; 11% to 15% of these occur just once. Less than 0.04% of the sample belongs to the ten largest clones. Sequenced sample: naive CD4+ T cells from blood. The intended sense of this specimen's cell subset or site label: true naive CD4+ T cells. The receptors were sampled from a man younger than 35 with type 1 diabetes.

The chain is built from TRBV7-9 and TRBJ1-4, with 7 bases aligning to TRBD1. Germline CDR1 and CDR2: SEHNR and FQNEAQ (reference sequence). Germline trimming cut 4 bases from V and 3 bases from J; bases unmatched to any gene: 5. The CDR3 is made up of 15 amino acids. CDR3 loop: CASSSLGQPNEKLFF. In DNA, the CDR3 is TGTGCCAGCAGCTCGTTGGGACAGCCTAATGAAAAACTGTTTTTT.

This rearrangement joins TRBV25-1 to TRBJ2-2; D not resolved. The CDR3 totals 14 residues. Trimming stripped 3 bases from V and 7 bases from J, with 12 bases between. Germline V gene sequence: CDR1 MGHDK, CDR2 SYGVNS. The CDR3 sequence is CASSDWPSGGELFF. CDR3 DNA sequence: TGTGCCAGCAGTGACTGGCCATCGGGCGGGGAGCTGTTTTTT.

Notes on this clone: One end of the junction is discordant with germline, which a read error may explain. Other DNA sequences of this sample code for an identical CDR3. This rearrangement joins TRBV29-1 to TRBJ2-2; 9 nucleotides match TRBD1. CDR1 SQVTM and CDR2 ANQGSEA come from the germline V gene. This CDR3 comprises 14 residues. CDR3 protein: CSVRTGENTGELFF. The CDR3 nucleotides are TGCAGCGTTAGGACAGGGGAGAACACTGGGGAGCTGTTTTTT.

This clone turned up a few times. This chain joins TRBV29-1 and TRBJ1-2; TRBD1 aligns across 10 bases. V shed 5 bases, J shed 4 bases, and the junction held 4 bases outside the gene matches. Germline V gene lookup returns CDR1 SQVTM and CDR2 ANQGSEA. The CDR3 runs to 13 residues. DNA for the CDR3: TGCAGCGTTCCGACAGGGGGCGGCTATGGCTACACCTTC. It encodes CSVPTGGGYGYTF.

In this sample, this clone turned up a few times. The chain carries TRBV30 and TRBJ1-1; D might be TRBD1 (6 bases). There are 14 residues in the CDR3. Per the germline V gene, CDR1 is GTSNPN and CDR2 is SVGIG (reference sequence). Trimming shortened V by 1 base and J by 4 bases, and 13 bases separated the two germline ends. The CDR3 nucleotides read TGTGCCTGGAGTGATCTAGGCAGGGGCACTGAAGCTTTCTTT. Encoded protein: CAWSDLGRGTEAFF.

This clone was observed a handful of times. The V call is TRBV27, the J call TRBJ2-6; D gene ambiguous. The V gene's germline CDR1 is MNHEY and CDR2 SMNVEV (reference sequence). V was trimmed by 3 bases and J by 2 bases, leaving 14 bases between them. The length of the CDR3 is 17 residues. The CDR3 sequence is CASSFWEGPTGANVLTF. The DNA for the CDR3 is TGTGCCAGCAGTTTTTGGGAAGGACCCACTGGGGCCAACGTCCTGACTTTC.

The CDR3 loop reads CASSYSYRSYEQYF. The CDR3 bases are TGTGCCAGCAGTTACTCATACCGCTCCTACGAGCAGTACTTC. V is TRBV6-5 and J is TRBJ2-7; no definite D call. The CDR3 has 14 residues. Germline V gene sequence: CDR1 MNHEY, CDR2 SVGAGI. V gave up 0 bases and J gave up 0 bases, with 6 bases separating them.